This TCR beta chain was sequenced for a study of T cells in Graves' hyperthyroidism and ophthalmopathy. Germline V CDR1 and CDR2: MNHEY, SVGEGT. V was clipped by 6 bases and J by 9 bases; unmatched bases: 10. The CDR3 consists of 14 residues. Amplified TCR beta CDR3 regions derived from RNA transcripts. First-round RT-PCR of the TCR CDR3 relied on the HTBI primer set. TCRdb re-derived calls from the multiplex PCR reads in MiXCR, one entry per CDR3 protein. The table shows about 520,000 distinct CDR3 sequences, with around 22% occurring only once. This chain uses TRBV6-2 or TRBV6-3 with TRBJ1-2; 10 bases are a match to TRBD1. This clonotype was sampled from a woman between 25 and 40 years old with Graves' ophthalmopathy. The sequenced sample was blood. DNA of the CDR3: TGTGCCAGCAGGCCCGGGGGGACAGGGGAGAGCTACACCTTC. Its protein product is CASRPGGTGESYTF.